The 26 T cell receptor beta chains below come from one sample, sequenced in a study of spatial heterogeneity in lung cancer. These receptors are not linked to any known antigen. General study findings and limits: For expanded intratumoral alpha and beta TCRs, counts tracked tumor mutation counts.

This sample's time point: sample taken at primary tumor resection. TCRdb analysed the 5' RACE reads with MiXCR anew, one entry per CDR3 protein. The sample has fewer than 30,000 distinct CDR3 sequences, roughly 7.1% seen once. Material: lung tumor tissue, obtained at surgery. Every receptor here comes from a male donor with early-stage non-small cell lung cancer.

This sequence joins TRBV4-1 and TRBJ1-4; D is uncertain. Trimming removed 1 base at V and 4 bases at J, with 7 bases between. CDR3 length: 14 amino acids. CDR1 is MGHRA and CDR2 is YSYEKL in the germline V gene. CDR3 coding DNA: TGCGCCAGCAGCCAAGGACGGAGTAATGAAAAACTGTTTTTT. Translating it yields CASSQGRSNEKLFF.

This chain uses TRBV29-1 with TRBJ2-1; no clear D gene. This CDR3 comprises 17 residues. Trimming removed 7 bases from V and 0 bases from J, with 22 bases in between. Germline V gene sequence: CDR1 SQVTM, CDR2 ANQGSEA. CDR3 in amino acids: CSARVLYSNNSYNEQFF. CDR3 bases: TGCAGCGCTCGGGTTCTGTACTCTAACAACTCCTACAATGAGCAGTTCTTC.

This clonotype was counted many times. The genes are TRBV7-9 and TRBJ2-5, with TRBD1 matching 7 bases. The CDR3 is made up of 16 amino acids. Looked up from germline, CDR1 is SEHNR and CDR2 is FQNEAQ (reference sequence). The CDR3 region has the DNA TGTGGAATGCTCACGGGACAGACGGTGTCGGAAGAGACCCAGTACTTC. Translating it yields CGMLTGQTVSEETQYF.

The sample holds a few counts of this clonotype. J is TRBJ1-2 and V is TRBV20-1; TRBD1 is a possible D gene (6 bases). Trimming left V 5 bases short and J 4 bases short, with 17 bases between. The CDR3 contains 14 residues. CDR1 is DFQATT and CDR2 is SNEGSKA in the germline V gene (reference sequence). The CDR3: CSAGYRAPFYGYTF. The CDR3 DNA reads as TGCAGTGCTGGATACAGGGCCCCCTTCTATGGCTACACCTTC.

The chain carries TRBV11-3 and TRBJ2-5; the D is unclear. The CDR3 spans 15 residues. With 6 bases removed from V and 1 base from J, the gap between germline ends came to 15 bases. Germline V gene data show CDR1 as SGHNT and CDR2 as YENEEA. CDR3 coding DNA: TGTGCCAGCAGTCCTTGGCGACCGACCCAAGAGACCCAGTACTTC. Translation: CASSPWRPTQETQYF.

At least ten counts were recorded for this clonotype. The gene calls are TRBV29-1 and TRBJ2-3; no reliable D call. Between the trimmed V and J ends, which lost 1 base and 5 bases, there was a span of 13 bases. Germline CDR1 SQVTM, CDR2 ANQGSEA. This CDR3 contains 14 residues. The CDR3 bases are TGCAGCGTTGAAGTCCCCCTCTTCGGAGATACGCAGTATTTT. Its translation: CSVEVPLFGDTQYF.

This clonotype was seen ten or more times. The gene calls are TRBV29-1 and TRBJ1-2, with D perhaps matching TRBD1 (5 bases). V gave up 4 bases and J gave up 4 bases, with 13 bases separating them. This CDR3 contains 13 residues. In germline, CDR1 is SQVTM, CDR2 ANQGSEA. The CDR3 loop is CSVGFRASYGYTF. CDR3 DNA sequence: TGCAGCGTTGGATTCAGGGCCTCCTATGGCTACACCTTC.

This clonotype was recorded many times. The chain carries TRBV6-5 and TRBJ1-1; 7 bases align to TRBD1. This CDR3 has 16 amino acids. V lost 6 bases, J lost 5 bases, and 15 bases stayed unmatched. Germline values: CDR1 MNHEY, CDR2 SVGAGI. The CDR3 protein is CASSPGGWSPPTEAFF. The CDR3 region has the DNA TGTGCCAGCAGCCCAGGGGGATGGAGTCCACCTACTGAAGCTTTCTTT.

This clonotype was recorded at least ten times. This chain uses TRBV5-1 with TRBJ1-2, with unresolved D. The CDR3 consists of 14 residues. Trimming cost V 0 bases and J 6 bases, with 12 bases left between them. In germline, CDR1 is SGHRS, CDR2 YFSETQ. The DNA for the CDR3 is TGCGCCAGCAGCTTGGAGGACCTCCGAAATGGCTACACCTTC. It is translated as CASSLEDLRNGYTF.

The table lists this clonotype with many counts. This sequence joins TRBV20-1 and TRBJ1-4; the match to TRBD1 covers 7 bases. Per the germline V gene, CDR1 is DFQATT and CDR2 is SNEGSKA (reference sequence). The V and J ends lost 4 bases and 4 bases, in that order; junction bases with no gene match: 3. This CDR3 is built from 13 residues. The CDR3 nucleotides are TGCAGTGCTAAGACAGGGAGTAATGAAAAACTGTTTTTT. Its translation: CSAKTGSNEKLFF.

A few counts support this clonotype. The rearrangement uses TRBV4-3 and TRBJ2-1; TRBD2 aligns across 8 bases. The germline gives CDR1 LGHNA, CDR2 YSLEER. V gave up 0 bases and J gave up 8 bases; unmatched junction bases: 12. There are 17 residues in the CDR3. The CDR3, as DNA: TGCGCCAGCAGCCAAGATTTCGTCGGGGGGGGCCAGGATGAGCAGTTCTTC. Translated: CASSQDFVGGGQDEQFF.

This clonotype was counted many times. The chain combines TRBV3-1 with TRBJ1-1; D not resolved. This CDR3 contains 13 residues. V dropped 7 bases and J dropped 1 base, with 10 bases sitting between them. CDR1 and CDR2 (germline): LGHDT, YNNKEL (reference sequence). CDR3 residues: CASTRYENTEAFF. The CDR3 DNA is TGTGCCAGCACTCGTTACGAGAACACTGAAGCTTTCTTT.

This clonotype has a count of ten or more. The V and J genes are TRBV15 and TRBJ2-1, with 9 bases lining up with TRBD1. CDR1 and CDR2 from the germline V gene are LNHNV and YYDKDF (reference sequence). CDR3 length: 13 residues. V shed 3 bases and J 12 bases; nucleotides not matched to a gene: 6. The CDR3 bases are TGTGCCACCAGCAGTTCCCCGGACAGGGGGCAGTTCTTC. Translated: CATSSSPDRGQFF. Supplemented by reference TRBV15 and TRBJ2-1, the full variable domain reads DAMVIQNPRYQVTQFGKPVTLSCSQTLNHNVMYWYQQKSSQAPKLLFHYYDKDFNNEADTPDNFQSRRPNTSFCFLDIRSPGLGDTAMYLCATSSSPDRGQFFGPGTRLTVL.

CDR3 region: CASTSNRDEKLFF. Here the CDR3 DNA reads TGTGCCAGCACCTCCAACAGGGATGAAAAACTGTTTTTT. The chain couples TRBV6-1 to TRBJ1-4, with TRBD1 as a possible D gene (6 bases). The germline V gene has CDR1 MNHNS and CDR2 SASEGT. The germline V and J ends were trimmed by 7 bases and 6 bases, with 12 bases remaining between them. The CDR3 consists of 13 residues.

In this sample, this clonotype turned up many times. The chain employs TRBV20-1 and TRBJ2-5; 8 positions agree with TRBD2. Losses at the gene ends were 0 bases for V and 0 bases for J; bases not matched to a gene: 6. The germline V gene encodes CDR1 DFQATT and CDR2 SNEGSKA (reference sequence). The CDR3 totals 16 residues. The CDR3: CSARDVGGVDQETQYF. The CDR3, as DNA: TGCAGTGCTAGAGATGTCGGGGGGGTGGACCAAGAGACCCAGTACTTC.

This clonotype was seen repeatedly, ten times or more. The chain carries TRBV19 and TRBJ2-7, with no clear D. Trimming stripped 9 bases from V and 0 bases from J, with 12 bases between. The CDR3 loop spans 13 amino acids. CDR1 and CDR2 (germline): LNHDA, SQIVND (reference sequence). Here the CDR3 reads CASSQRNSYEQYF. The CDR3 DNA reads TGTGCCAGCTCACAGAGGAACTCCTACGAGCAGTACTTC.

The rearrangement links TRBV11-2 to TRBJ2-1, with D possibly matching TRBD1 (6 bases). Germline CDR1 reads SGHAT; CDR2 reads FQNNGV. The CDR3 is 14 amino acids. The germline V and J ends were trimmed by 5 bases and 8 bases, with 16 bases remaining between them. The CDR3 sequence is CASSPLRGWDEQFF. In DNA form, the CDR3 reads TGTGCCAGCAGCCCACTCAGGGGATGGGATGAGCAGTTCTTC.

This clonotype was seen ten or more times. V and J are TRBV11-3 and TRBJ2-1; D unclear. Germline V gene lookup returns CDR1 SGHNT and CDR2 YENEEA. Trimming pared 5 bases from V and 10 bases from J, leaving 15 bases between. CDR3 length: 13 amino acids. CDR3 protein: CASSLLWGDEQFF. CDR3 nucleotide sequence: TGTGCCAGCAGCCTCTTGTGGGGTGACGAGCAGTTCTTC.

This clonotype occurred many times. V and J are TRBV3-1 and TRBJ2-6; D is unclear. Germline assignment: CDR1 LGHDT and CDR2 YNNKEL (reference sequence). With 4 bases removed from V and 4 bases from J, the gap between germline ends came to 11 bases. This CDR3 spans 15 amino acids. In nucleotides, the CDR3 is TGTGCCAGCAGCCTTTCCTTTACCGGGGCCAACGTCCTGACTTTC. This sequence encodes CASSLSFTGANVLTF.

This clonotype was found a few times. The chain carries TRBV20-1 and TRBJ2-7, with 8 positions matching TRBD2. The CDR3 spans 15 residues. The germline V gene has CDR1 DFQATT and CDR2 SNEGSKA (reference sequence). V was clipped by 3 bases and J by 0 bases; unmatched bases: 7. The CDR3 reads CSARNSGDNSYEQYF. CDR3 nucleotide sequence: TGCAGTGCTAGGAATAGCGGGGATAACTCCTACGAGCAGTACTTC.

This clonotype came up many times. Written as DNA, the CDR3 is TGTGCCAGCAGTTTGAGGGCCTCTGGAAACACCATATATTTT. It specifies CASSLRASGNTIYF. This chain uses TRBV6-5 with TRBJ1-3; D call uncertain. Germline V gene data show CDR1 as MNHEY and CDR2 as SVGAGI. Trimming left V 4 bases short and J 0 bases short, with 7 bases between. CDR3 length: 14 residues.

This clonotype was detected many times. This chain joins TRBV5-1 and TRBJ2-3, with 9 nucleotides matching TRBD2. The CDR3 sequence is 16 residues long. After removal of 6 bases from V and 0 bases from J, the junction contained 8 bases not matched to a gene. The germline gives CDR1 SGHRS, CDR2 YFSETQ. The CDR3 DNA is TGCGCCAGCACTATAGGCGGGGGGGCAAGCACAGATACGCAGTATTTT. It yields the protein CASTIGGGASTDTQYF.

This clonotype occurred a few times. The chain employs TRBV11-2 and TRBJ2-7; D possibly corresponds to TRBD2 (5 bases). CDR3 length: 12 amino acids. CDR1 is SGHAT, CDR2 FQNNGV, per germline. V lost 5 bases and J lost 6, with 11 bases in between. CDR3 nucleotides: TGTGCCAGCAGCCAAACCCGGGGCGAGCAGTACTTC. As protein: CASSQTRGEQYF.

In its sample, this clonotype is medium-sized. The chain couples TRBV15 to TRBJ2-7, with 8 nucleotides matching TRBD1. After removal of 1 base from V and 5 bases from J, the junction contained 10 bases not matched to a gene. The CDR3 has 16 amino acids. Germline CDR1 is LNHNV and CDR2 is YYDKDF (reference sequence). CDR3 DNA sequence: TGTGCCACCAGCAGAGGCTACGGACAGGGCGAGGACGAGCAGTACTTC. Amino acid sequence: CATSRGYGQGEDEQYF.

This clonotype was seen at least ten times. V gene TRBV10-3 combines with J gene TRBJ2-7, with TRBD1 as a possible D gene (6 bases). Trimming removed 7 bases from V and 5 bases from J, with 9 bases in between. The CDR3 loop spans 11 amino acids. Germline V CDR1 and CDR2: ENHRY, SYGVKD. The CDR3 region is CAIKTGNEQYF. CDR3 nucleotides: TGTGCCATCAAAACAGGGAACGAGCAGTACTTC.

This clonotype has a count of ten or more. The genes are TRBV5-1 and TRBJ1-1, with D possibly matching TRBD1 (5 bases). Germline V gene sequence: CDR1 SGHRS, CDR2 YFSETQ. V lost 3 bases to trimming and J lost 2 bases, with 17 bases between them. The CDR3 is 16 residues long. The CDR3 nucleotides read TGCGCCAGCAGCTCCCTCCCAGGGACTACTAACACTGAAGCTTTCTTT. Translating it yields CASSSLPGTTNTEAFF.